This section outlines one T cell receptor (beta chain) sequence together with its context. Its antigen is currently unknown. Clones were sequenced by immunoSEQ multiplex PCR, and TCRdb holds only the in-frame ones, with some missing. Of about 120,000 clones listed, about nine tenths are singletons. Germline loops: CDR1 KGHSH, CDR2 LQKENI. V lost 2 bases and J lost 2, with 10 bases in between. CDR3 length: 14 residues. This record comes from a study of T cell responses to AZD1222 COVID-19 vaccine. On the study more broadly: Doses given second, at about 4 or about 12 weeks, were pooled. The study, taken as a whole, reports: No repertoire was sampled before or during the peak T cell response, only after it. Donors were chiefly white British, with a greater number of females, and clonal diversity was perhaps underestimated. Just a handful of AZD1222 recipients tested seropositive at baseline.

The chain couples TRBV18 to TRBJ2-7; the D is unclear. This specimen consisted of peripheral blood, obtained on day 0 of AZD1222 vaccination. The sequence was obtained from an adult in good health. CDR3 sequence reads: CASSPGVAPYEQYF. Here the CDR3 DNA reads TGTGCCAGCTCACCAGGGGTAGCACCCTACGAGCAGTACTTC.